This T cell receptor (beta chain) was retrieved from a study of T cells after yellow fever vaccination (dated by TCRdb to the late 2010s). A note on the overall study: The SMART-Seq v4 Ultra Low Input RNA kit was used to prepare libraries from fractions with low cell numbers. To follow T-cell clones before and after primary and booster YFV17D yellow fever vaccination, bulk TCR alpha and beta repertoires were sequenced over time. Blood samples were taken at several timepoints before and after primary and secondary immunization, and bulk PBMC replicates and cell subsets were isolated. Two healthy male donors, one aged 18 to 30 and one aged 30 to 40 years, were included in the cohort. The study at large found these results: Because only two donors were included in the study, the extent to which the findings can be generalized is limited. The secondary T-cell response was found to be weaker but faster than the primary response, with a peak reached on day 5 rather than on day 15. Computational filtering was needed because FACS-sorted repertoires could contain abundant contaminating clonotypes from the bulk population. A small fraction of clonotypes showed up in both the CD4 and CD8 compartments, probably as a result of convergent recombination. After the booster, most clones that had expanded after primary vaccination were detected again (about 97% of CD4 and around 88% of CD8), suggesting broad maintenance of memory.

Sequencing instrument: Illumina NovaSeq 6000. Synthesis of TCR cDNA relied on 5'RACE template switching, a step that introduced a universal primer site along with unique molecular identifiers. cDNA synthesis was primed from both the TCR alpha and TCR beta constant segments. Libraries were amplified in two PCR steps, with sample barcodes and sequencing adapters added in the second step. Sequencing of libraries was done on Illumina HiSeq 2500 (2x100 bp) or NovaSeq (2x150 bp). The original methods were these. Reads were demultiplexed and collapsed into UMI consensus sequences with MIGEC, and V(D)J alignment was performed with MiXCR. Clonotypes responding to the vaccine were identified with edgeR on replicate PBMC samples, with the criteria of FDR below 0.01 and a log2 fold change above 5 up to day 15. Each bulk clonotype was labeled CD4 or CD8 based on which sequenced repertoire, CD4 or CD8, contained the clonotype at higher abundance. Through fastp at Q25 and MiXCR, TCRdb rebuilt clones from the public reads, retaining in-frame beta chains. When rows share a CDR3 protein, they turn into one entry using the most common DNA and genes. TCRdb, rather than the study authors, made the V and J calls. For this sample the table gives a few hundred thousand distinct CDR3 sequences, of which 3.5% to 4.5% were detected only once. Less than 20% of the sample goes to the ten largest clones.

Per the publication, the treatment or condition label means: live attenuated yellow fever vaccine strain. At each blood-draw timepoint, two biological replicates of bulk PBMCs were collected. PBMCs were isolated from peripheral blood using a standard Ficoll-Paque protocol. TriZol was used to extract RNA from bulk PBMCs, CD4 and CD8 fractions, and dextramer-positive and dextramer-negative fractions. This clonotype appeared many times. The specificity of this receptor is unknown. No quality values exist for individual bases; no much larger clone is one base distant. CDR1 and CDR2 (DFQATT, SNEGSKA) derive from the germline V gene (reference sequence). Germline trimming amounts to 0 bases on V and 8 bases on J, with 12 as the count of junction bases outside the gene matches. The CDR3 covers 17 residues, taking in both the cysteine and the phenylalanine. Only CDR3 DNA remains: 51 bases, in frame from the first base.

The source of this sequence is a man younger than 30 who received the YFV17D yellow fever vaccine. Sequenced material: PBMCs, taken 15 days after the yellow fever booster vaccination. The V and J segments used are TRBV20-1 and TRBJ1-6; the junction holds 8 bases that match TRBD1. The nucleotide sequence reads TGCAGTGCTAGAGAAGGGGTAACAGGGGGTTCGGATTCACCCCTCCACTTT. The encoded protein is CSAREGVTGGSDSPLHF.